This TCR beta chain derives from a study of blood T cells in healthy people across ages (dated by TCRdb to about 2015). Some background on the complete study: In model experiments, template switching captured about one uniquely barcoded TCR beta cDNA molecule for every two T cells. Using deep sequencing normalized with unique cDNA molecular identifiers, the study measured how TCR beta repertoire diversity changes with age. Donors were grouped into four age groups: young (average roughly 17 years), middle-aged (39), aged (over 55) and long-lived (about 89). Donors of different ages were randomly distributed across sequencing lanes to avoid experimental bias. For two donors (one aged 18 to 29 and one aged 80 or older), the study analyzed two additional independent replicas of 1 million unique cDNA reads from the same blood draw. General conclusions and limits of the study: Because the CMV infection status of the donors was unknown, age-related changes in expanded clonotypes may potentially have been confounded. Compared with the aged group, more naive CD4+ T cells, fewer expanded clones and increased TCR diversity were shown by the long-lived group, suggesting age selection. Total diversity estimates from one million sequenced T cells were considered lower bounds and underestimates. Observed TCR beta diversity per million T cells fell roughly linearly with age, and a significant reduction was already apparent by age roughly 40. Since profiling was done on bulk unsorted PBMCs, naive and antigen-experienced compartments could not be conclusively compared. There was a strong correlation between observed TCR beta diversity and the percentage of naive T cells measured by flow cytometry.

Sequences SGDLS (CDR1) and YYNGEE (CDR2) are obtained from the germline V gene. Counted from cysteine to phenylalanine, this CDR3 has 14 amino acids. Here the CDR3 DNA is all that survives: 42 bases in frame from base 1. At the junction V is shortened by 4 bases and J by 4 bases; bases outside the gene matches: 6. The library came from 5' RACE. The sample was run on an Illumina HiSeq 2500. A second PCR of roughly 7 to 11 cycles was performed with a sample-barcoded 5' primer and a J-beta primer mix. A template-switch 5' adaptor carrying 12 random nucleotides introduced a unique molecular identifier onto each TCR beta cDNA molecule. Each sample yielded at least 2.5 million CDR3-containing paired-end reads. First-strand cDNA synthesis was performed from all RNA using the Mint cDNA synthesis kit, with priming by a TRBC-specific oligonucleotide. After uracil-DNA glycosylase treatment, a first 18-cycle PCR used universal primers M1SS and BC2_uni_R on all cDNA. Under the source paper's analysis protocol: Normalization of each sample was performed by random selection of 1 million high-quality reads, each carrying a distinct molecular identifier. Reads sharing molecular identifiers were discarded rather than binned into consensus sequences. MiTCR, with a Q25 quality threshold and the strictest error-elimination algorithm, was used for CDR3 identification, clonotype clustering and error correction. A nonparametric unseen species model using Euler transformation provided a lower-bound estimate of total TCR beta diversity. TCRdb's own reprocessing of the public reads used fastp at Q25 and MiXCR and kept productive beta chains. Records with the same CDR3 protein are collapsed into one entry carrying the most frequent genes and DNA. The authors' filters were not applied to this entry. In all, the sample holds 780,000 or so distinct CDR3 sequences, and roughly 50% of those were seen once. About 42% of the sample is in the top ten clones.

Regarding this clonotype: Its antigen remains unidentified. It has no much larger one-base neighbor in the sample; base qualities were not kept.

The 39 donors, aged about 6 to 95 years, were systemically healthy Caucasian individuals from Russia. Ten milliliters of peripheral blood were drawn from each donor into EDTA-treated Vacutainer tubes. Ficoll-Paque density-gradient centrifugation was used to isolate PBMCs, with at least 6.5 million obtained per sample. Total RNA, at least 6 micrograms per sample, was extracted from PBMCs with Trizol reagent. For every donor, flow cytometry on a PBMC aliquot measured the percentage of naive CD45RAhigh/CD27high T cells. The origin of this receptor is a man older than 75 in good health. The sample consisted of blood. The V and J segments used are TRBV9 and TRBJ2-7, with 9 bases aligning to TRBD1. The nucleotides read TGTGCCAGCAGCACTGGACAGGGGAGTTACGAGCAGTACTTC. It encodes CASSTGQGSYEQYF.